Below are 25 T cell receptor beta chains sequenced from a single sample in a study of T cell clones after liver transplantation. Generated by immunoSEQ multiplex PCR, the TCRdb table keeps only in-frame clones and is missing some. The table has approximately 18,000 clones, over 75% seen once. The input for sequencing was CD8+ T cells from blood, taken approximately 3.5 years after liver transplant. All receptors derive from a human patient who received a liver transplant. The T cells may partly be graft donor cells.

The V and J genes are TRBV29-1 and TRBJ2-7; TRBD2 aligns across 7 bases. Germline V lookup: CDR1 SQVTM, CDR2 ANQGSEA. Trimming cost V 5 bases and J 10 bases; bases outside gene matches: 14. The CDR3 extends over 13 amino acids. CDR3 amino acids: CSVTLGGVADQYF. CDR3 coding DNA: TGCAGCGTTACCTTGGGGGGGGTTGCTGATCAGTACTTC.

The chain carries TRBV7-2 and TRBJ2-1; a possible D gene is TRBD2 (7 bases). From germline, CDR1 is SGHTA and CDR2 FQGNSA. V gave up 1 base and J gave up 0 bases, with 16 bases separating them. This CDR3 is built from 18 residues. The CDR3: CASSLVAGAASSYNEQFF. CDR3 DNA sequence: TGTGCCAGCAGCTTAGTGGCGGGGGCGGCGAGCTCCTACAATGAGCAGTTCTTC.

The DNA for the CDR3 is TGTGCCAGCAGTTTATTAGCTAGCTCCTACAATGAGCAGTTCTTC. It encodes CASSLLASSYNEQFF. The chain is built from TRBV27 and TRBJ2-1; no clear D gene. The V and J ends lost 1 base and 0 bases respectively, with 7 bases between them. CDR1 is MNHEY, CDR2 SMNVEV, per germline (reference sequence). The CDR3 length is 15 residues.

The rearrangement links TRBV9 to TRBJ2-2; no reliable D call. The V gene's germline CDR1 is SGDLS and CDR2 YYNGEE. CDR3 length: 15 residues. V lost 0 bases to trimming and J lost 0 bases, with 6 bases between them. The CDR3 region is CASSVVASNTGELFF. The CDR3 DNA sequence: TGTGCCAGCAGCGTAGTAGCTTCGAACACCGGGGAGCTGTTTTTT.

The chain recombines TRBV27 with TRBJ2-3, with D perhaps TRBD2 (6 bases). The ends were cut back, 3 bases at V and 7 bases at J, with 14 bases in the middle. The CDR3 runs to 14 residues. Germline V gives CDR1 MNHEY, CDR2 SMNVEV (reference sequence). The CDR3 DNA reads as TGTGCCAGCAGTTTCTGGGGACTCTACAATACGCAGTATTTT. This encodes CASSFWGLYNTQYF.

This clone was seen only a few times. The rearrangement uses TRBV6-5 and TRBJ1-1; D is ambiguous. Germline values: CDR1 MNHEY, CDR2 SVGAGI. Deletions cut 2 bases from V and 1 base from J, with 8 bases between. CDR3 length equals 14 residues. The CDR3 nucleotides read TGTGCCAGCAGTTACGGAGAAACGAACACTGAAGCTTTCTTT. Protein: CASSYGETNTEAFF.

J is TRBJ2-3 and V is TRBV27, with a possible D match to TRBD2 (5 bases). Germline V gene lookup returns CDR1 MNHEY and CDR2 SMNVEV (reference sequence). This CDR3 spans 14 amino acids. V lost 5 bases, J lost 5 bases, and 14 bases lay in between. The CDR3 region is CASSNRGLGDTQYF. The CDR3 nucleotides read TGTGCCAGCAGTAACCGGGGTCTGGGAGATACGCAGTATTTT.

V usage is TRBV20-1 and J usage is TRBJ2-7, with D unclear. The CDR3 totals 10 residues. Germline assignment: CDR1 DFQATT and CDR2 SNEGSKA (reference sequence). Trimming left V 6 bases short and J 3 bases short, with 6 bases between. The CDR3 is CSALSYEQYF. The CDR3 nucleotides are TGCAGTGCCCTGAGCTACGAGCAGTACTTC.

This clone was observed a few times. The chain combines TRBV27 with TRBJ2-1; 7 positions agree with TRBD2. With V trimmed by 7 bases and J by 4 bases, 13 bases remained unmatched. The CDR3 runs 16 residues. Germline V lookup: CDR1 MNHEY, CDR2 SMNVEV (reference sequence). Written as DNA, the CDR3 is TGTGCCAGCAAGCCATCGGGCGGGAGAACGTACAATGAGCAGTTCTTC. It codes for CASKPSGGRTYNEQFF.

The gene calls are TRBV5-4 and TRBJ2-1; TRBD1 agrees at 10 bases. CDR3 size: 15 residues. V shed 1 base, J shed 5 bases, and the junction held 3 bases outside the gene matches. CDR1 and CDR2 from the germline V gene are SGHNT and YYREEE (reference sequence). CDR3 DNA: TGTGCCAGCAGCTTGTACGGGACAGGGGACAATGAGCAGTTCTTC. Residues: CASSLYGTGDNEQFF.

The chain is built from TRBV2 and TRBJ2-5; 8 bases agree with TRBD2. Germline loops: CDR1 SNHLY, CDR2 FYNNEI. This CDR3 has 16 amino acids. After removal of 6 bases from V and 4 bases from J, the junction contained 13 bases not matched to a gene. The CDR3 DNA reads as TGTGCCAGCAGCGGACCGGGAGGGCCTTTGGTAGAGACCCAGTACTTC. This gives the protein CASSGPGGPLVETQYF.

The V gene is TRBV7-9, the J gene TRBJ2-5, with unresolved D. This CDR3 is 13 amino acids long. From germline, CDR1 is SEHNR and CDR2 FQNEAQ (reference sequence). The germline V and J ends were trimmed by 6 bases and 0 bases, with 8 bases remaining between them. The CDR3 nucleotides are TGTGCCAGCAGTATATCGTACCAAGAGACCCAGTACTTC. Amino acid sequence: CASSISYQETQYF.

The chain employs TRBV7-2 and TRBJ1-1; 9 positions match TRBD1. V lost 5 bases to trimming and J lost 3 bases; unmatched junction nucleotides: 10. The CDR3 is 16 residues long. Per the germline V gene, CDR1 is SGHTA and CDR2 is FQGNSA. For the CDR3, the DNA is TGTGCCAGCAGCCCTACTTACAGGGGGCAGGACACTGAAGCTTTCTTT. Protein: CASSPTYRGQDTEAFF.

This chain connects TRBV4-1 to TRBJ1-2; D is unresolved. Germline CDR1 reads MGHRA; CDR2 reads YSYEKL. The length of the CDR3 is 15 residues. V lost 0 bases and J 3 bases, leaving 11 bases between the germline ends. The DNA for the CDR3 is TGCGCCAGCAGCCAAGAAACAGCTTGGGACTATGGCTACACCTTC. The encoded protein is CASSQETAWDYGYTF.

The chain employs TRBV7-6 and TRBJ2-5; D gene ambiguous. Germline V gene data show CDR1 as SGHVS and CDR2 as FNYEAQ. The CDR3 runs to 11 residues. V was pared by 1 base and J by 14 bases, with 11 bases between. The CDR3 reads CASSLGISQYF. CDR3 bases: TGTGCCAGCAGCTTAGGGATCTCTCAATACTTC.

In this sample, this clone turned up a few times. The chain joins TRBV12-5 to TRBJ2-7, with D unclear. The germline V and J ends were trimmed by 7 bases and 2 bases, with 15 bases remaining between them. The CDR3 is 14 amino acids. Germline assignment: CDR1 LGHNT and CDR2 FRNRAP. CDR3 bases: TGTGCTAGTGCCCCGGCCTTGGTCCCCTACGAGCAGTACTTC. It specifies CASAPALVPYEQYF.

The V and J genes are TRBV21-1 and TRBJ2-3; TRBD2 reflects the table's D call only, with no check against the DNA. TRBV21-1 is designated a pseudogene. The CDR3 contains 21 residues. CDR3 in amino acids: CASSPRTSGKKKRELTDTQYF. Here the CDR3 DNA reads TGTGCCAGCAGCCCCCGGACTAGCGGGAAGAAGAAGAGGGAACTTACAGATACGCAGTATTTT.

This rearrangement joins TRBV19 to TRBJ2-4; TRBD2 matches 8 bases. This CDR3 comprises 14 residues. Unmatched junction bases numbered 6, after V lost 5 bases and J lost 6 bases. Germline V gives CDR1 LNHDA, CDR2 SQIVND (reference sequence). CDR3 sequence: CASSPWGLVNIQYF. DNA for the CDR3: TGTGCCAGTAGTCCTTGGGGACTAGTAAACATTCAGTACTTC. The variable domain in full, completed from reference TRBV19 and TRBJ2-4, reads DGGITQSPKYLFRKEGQNVTLSCEQNLNHDAMYWYRQDPGQGLRLIYYSQIVNDFQKGDIAEGYSVSREKKESFPLTVTSAQKNPTAFYLCASSPWGLVNIQYFGAGTRLSVL.

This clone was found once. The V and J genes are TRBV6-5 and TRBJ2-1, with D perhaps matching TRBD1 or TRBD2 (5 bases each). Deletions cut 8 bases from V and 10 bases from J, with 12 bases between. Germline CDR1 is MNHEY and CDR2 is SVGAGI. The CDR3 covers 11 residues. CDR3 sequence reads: CASPGDVEQFF. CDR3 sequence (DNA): TGTGCCAGCCCTGGGGACGTGGAGCAGTTCTTC.

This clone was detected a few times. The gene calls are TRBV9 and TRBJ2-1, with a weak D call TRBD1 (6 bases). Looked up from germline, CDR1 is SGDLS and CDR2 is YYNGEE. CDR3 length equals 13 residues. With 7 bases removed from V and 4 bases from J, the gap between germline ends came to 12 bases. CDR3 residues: CASDSGQYNEQFF. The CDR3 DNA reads TGTGCCAGCGACTCAGGACAGTACAATGAGCAGTTCTTC.

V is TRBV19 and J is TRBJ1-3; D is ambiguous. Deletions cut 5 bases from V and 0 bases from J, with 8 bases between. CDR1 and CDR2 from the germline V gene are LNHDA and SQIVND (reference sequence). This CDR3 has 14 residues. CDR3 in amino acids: CASSWAYSGNTIYF. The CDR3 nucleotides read TGTGCCAGTAGTTGGGCTTACTCTGGAAACACCATATATTTT. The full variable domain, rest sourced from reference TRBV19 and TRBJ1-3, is DGGITQSPKYLFRKEGQNVTLSCEQNLNHDAMYWYRQDPGQGLRLIYYSQIVNDFQKGDIAEGYSVSREKKESFPLTVTSAQKNPTAFYLCASSWAYSGNTIYFGEGSWLTVV.

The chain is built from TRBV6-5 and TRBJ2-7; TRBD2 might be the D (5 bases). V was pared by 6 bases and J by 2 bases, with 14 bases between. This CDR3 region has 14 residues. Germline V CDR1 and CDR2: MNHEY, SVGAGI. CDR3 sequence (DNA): TGTGCCAGCAGCGCCCCAGCGGAAACCTACGAGCAGTACTTC. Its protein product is CASSAPAETYEQYF.

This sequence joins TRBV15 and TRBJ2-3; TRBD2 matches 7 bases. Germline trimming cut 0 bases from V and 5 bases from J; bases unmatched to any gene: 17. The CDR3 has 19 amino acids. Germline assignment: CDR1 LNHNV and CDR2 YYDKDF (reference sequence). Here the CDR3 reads CATSRDNGGGPPRGDTQYF. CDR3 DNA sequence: TGTGCCACCAGCAGAGATAACGGGGGAGGGCCACCGAGGGGAGATACGCAGTATTTT.

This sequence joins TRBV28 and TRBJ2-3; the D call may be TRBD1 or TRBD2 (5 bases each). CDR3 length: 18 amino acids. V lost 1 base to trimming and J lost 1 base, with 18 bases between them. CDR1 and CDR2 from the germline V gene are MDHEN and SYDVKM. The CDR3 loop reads CASSLSGRLPLGTDTQYF. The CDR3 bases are TGTGCCAGCAGTTTATCGGGACGCCTGCCACTGGGCACAGATACGCAGTATTTT. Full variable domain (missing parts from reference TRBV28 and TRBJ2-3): DVKVTQSSRYLVKRTGEKVFLECVQDMDHENMFWYRQDPGLGLRLIYFSYDVKMKEKGDIPEGYSVSREKKERFSLILESASTNQTSMYLCASSLSGRLPLGTDTQYFGPGTRLTVL.

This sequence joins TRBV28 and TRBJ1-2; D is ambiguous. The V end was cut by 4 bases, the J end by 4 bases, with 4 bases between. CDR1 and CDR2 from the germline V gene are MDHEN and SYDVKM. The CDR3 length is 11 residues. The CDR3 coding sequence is TGTGCCAGCAGTTCAGGCTATGGCTACACCTTC. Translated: CASSSGYGYTF.